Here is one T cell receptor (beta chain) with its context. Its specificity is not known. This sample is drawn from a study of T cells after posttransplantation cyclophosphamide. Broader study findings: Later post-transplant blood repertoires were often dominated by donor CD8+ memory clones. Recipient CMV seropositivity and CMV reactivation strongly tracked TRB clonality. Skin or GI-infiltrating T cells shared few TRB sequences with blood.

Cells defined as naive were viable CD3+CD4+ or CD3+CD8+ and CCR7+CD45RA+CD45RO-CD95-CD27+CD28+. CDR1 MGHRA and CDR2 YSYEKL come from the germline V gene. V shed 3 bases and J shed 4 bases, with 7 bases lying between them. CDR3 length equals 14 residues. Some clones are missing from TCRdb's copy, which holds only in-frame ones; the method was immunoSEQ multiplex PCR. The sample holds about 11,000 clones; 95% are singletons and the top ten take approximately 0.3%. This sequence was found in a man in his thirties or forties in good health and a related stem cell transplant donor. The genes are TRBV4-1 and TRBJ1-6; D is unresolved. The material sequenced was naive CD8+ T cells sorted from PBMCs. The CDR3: CASSQVGYNSPLHF. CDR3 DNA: TGCGCCAGCAGCCAGGTCGGGTATAATTCACCCCTCCACTTT.